This entry concerns a single T cell receptor (beta chain). The source of the sample is a study of blood T cell repertoires in COVID-19. Authors' methods: Scientists estimated how many nucleated cells there were by amplifying reference gene primers. Assay used: immunoSEQ multiplex PCR; TCRdb lists only in-frame clones, some missing. The D gene and trimming were derived from the DNA, and the V and J assignments and clone size from that table. Of roughly 400,000 clones in the sample, less than 95% were seen once. Recruits, aged about 18 to 90 years, lived in some 25 US areas. The CDR3 extends over 16 amino acids. V was shortened by 0 bases and J by 1 base, with 10 bases between the two germline ends. Germline V CDR1 and CDR2: SGHTA, FQGTGA.

The chain employs TRBV7-3 and TRBJ2-1; TRBD1 is a possible D gene (5 bases). Source material: PBMCs or T cells enriched from blood (not recorded which). The sequence derives from a man aged 18 to 35 who had recovered from COVID-19. The CDR3 DNA reads TGTGCCAGCAGCTTAACTAGTGGGGCGTCCTACAATGAGCAGTTCTTC. As protein: CASSLTSGASYNEQFF.